A selection of T cell receptor beta chains follows, all from one sample in a study of long-term antiretroviral therapy in people with HIV. The protocol was immunoSEQ multiplex PCR, while the TCRdb copy is restricted to in-frame clones and leaves out a portion. The sample holds around 30,000 clones, around 84% seen once. The source material was unsorted PBMCs, sampled 2.3 years after starting antiretroviral therapy. These receptors were taken from a man aged 35-49 years with HIV. Both conserved end residues are part of each CDR3. The order of the fields is D gene, CDR3 length, clone size, J gene, V gene, CDR3 DNA, CDR3 protein. The D gene is left open where the match is weak. Rows give clone size only sometimes, using once, few, many, or a class for an expanded clone.

TRBD1	17	-	TRBJ1-3	TRBV7-8	TGTGCCAGCAGCCATTTCGACAGGGCCATCTCTGGAAACACCATATATTTT	CASSHFDRAISGNTIYF
TRBD1	13	-	TRBJ1-1	TRBV7-9	TGTGCCATTTGGGACAGGATGAACACTGAAGCTTTCTTT	CAIWDRMNTEAFF
-	18	-	TRBJ1-1	TRBV4-1	TGCGCCAGCAGCCATTCGGTTCTCAGGGGTACCAAGAACACTGAAGCTTTCTTT	CASSHSVLRGTKNTEAFF
TRBD1	15	-	TRBJ2-7	TRBV11-2	TGTGCCAGCAGCTTAGGAGACAGGGGCCCATACGAGCAGTACTTC	CASSLGDRGPYEQYF
TRBD1	14	-	TRBJ2-1	TRBV7-3	TGTGCCAGCAGCGCTCAGGGGGCTAATAATGAGCAGTTCTTC	CASSAQGANNEQFF
-	12	-	TRBJ2-3	TRBV11-1	TGTGCCAGCACCAATAGCACAGATACGCAGTATTTT	CASTNSTDTQYF
-	14	-	TRBJ1-3	TRBV30	TGTGCCTGGAGTGGCAGGGGAACTGGAAACACCATATATTTT	CAWSGRGTGNTIYF
-	17	-	TRBJ2-3	TRBV21-1	TGTGCCAGCAGCAAAGAGTCTAGCGGGGCGTACACAGATACGCAGTATTTT	CASSKESSGAYTDTQYF
-	16	once	TRBJ2-1	TRBV5-1	TGCGCCAGCAGCTTGGTGACAGTGAGCTCCTACAATGAGCAGTTCTTC	CASSLVTVSSYNEQFF
-	15	once	TRBJ1-1	TRBV6-5	TGTGCCAGCAGTGGGGGCCCGAAAATGAACACTGAAGCTTTCTTT	CASSGGPKMNTEAFF
-	13	-	TRBJ2-7	TRBV25-1	TGTGCCAGCAGTGCAGGGAGCTCCTACGAGCAGTACTTC	CASSAGSSYEQYF
-	14	few	TRBJ1-1	TRBV2	TGTGCCAGCAGTGTCGGGGGGGGGAACACTGAAGCTTTCTTT	CASSVGGGNTEAFF
-	16	-	TRBJ1-5	TRBV15	TGTGCCACCAGCAGAGATAACCCGGGAAAGGGGCAGCCCCAGCATTTT	CATSRDNPGKGQPQHF
-	13	-	TRBJ2-7	TRBV19	TGTGCCAGTAGTATCCTCGCGGGCGACGAGCAGTACTTC	CASSILAGDEQYF
-	14	-	TRBJ2-1	TRBV15	TGTGCCACCCTCGGGGGAAGCTCCTACAATGAGCAGTTCTTC	CATLGGSSYNEQFF
-	16	-	TRBJ1-5	TRBV6-1	TGTGCCAGCAGTGAAGCAGACAACCGGGGCAATCAGCCCCAGCATTTT	CASSEADNRGNQPQHF
-	12	-	TRBJ2-7	TRBV30	TGTGCCTGGAGTCCCACTTCCTACGAGCAGTACTTC	CAWSPTSYEQYF
-	16	-	TRBJ2-3	TRBV5-1	TGCGCCAGCAGTTATACTGGGCAGGGGCGCACAGATACGCAGTATTTT	CASSYTGQGRTDTQYF
-	12	large	TRBJ1-1	TRBV11-3	TGTGCCAGCAGCTCTGGAGGGTCTGAAGCTTTCTTT	CASSSGGSEAFF
TRBD1	15	-	TRBJ2-7	TRBV9	TGTGCCAGCAGCTCCGGGACAGGGGGCTCCTACGAGCAGTACTTC	CASSSGTGGSYEQYF
-	16	-	TRBJ2-7	TRBV18	TGTGCCAGCTCACCCTCCCGGGGAGGAGTCTCCTACGAGCAGTACTTC	CASSPSRGGVSYEQYF
-	11	-	TRBJ2-3	TRBV5-1	TGCGCCAGCCAGAACACAGATACGCAGTATTTT	CASQNTDTQYF
TRBD1	14	few	TRBJ1-2	TRBV6-1	TGTGCCAGCAGCGCGGGACAGAATTTCTATGGCTACACCTTC	CASSAGQNFYGYTF
-	14	few	TRBJ1-5	TRBV6-5	TGTGCCAGCAGCCAAGGTACCTCCGGACAGCCCCAGCATTTT	CASSQGTSGQPQHF
-	19	-	TRBJ1-2	TRBV7-2	TGTGCCAGCAGCCAAACGTATTGGGTCCCCGAGGGAGCTAACTATGGCTACACCTTC	CASSQTYWVPEGANYGYTF
-	13	-	TRBJ1-1	TRBV18	TGTGCCAGCTCACCAGATGGGGGCTCTAAAGCTTTCTTT	CASSPDGGSKAFF
-	15	few	TRBJ1-5	TRBV27	TGTGCCAGCAGGCGCGACAGCATAAGCAATCAGCCCCAGCATTTT	CASRRDSISNQPQHF
TRBD1	15	-	TRBJ1-4	TRBV4-2	TGTGCCAGCAGCCAAGAGGGTGGGACAGGGAGGTTCTTGTTTTTT	CASSQEGGTGRFLFF
-	14	once	TRBJ2-6	TRBV5-1	TGCGCCAGCCGGAGGAGGACTGGGGCCAACGTCCTGACTTTC	CASRRRTGANVLTF
-	16	-	TRBJ2-7	TRBV11-2	TGTGCCAGCAGCTTGCCGGCCGGGACCCTAGAGTACGAGCAGTACTTC	CASSLPAGTLEYEQYF
-	16	-	TRBJ1-5	TRBV5-1	TGCGCCAGCAGCTCGCCAGGGCTGGCTAGAAATCAGCCCCAGCATTTT	CASSSPGLARNQPQHF
-	12	-	TRBJ2-2	TRBV5-1	TGCGCCAGCAGGTCGGTTTCCGGGGAGCTGTTTTTT	CASRSVSGELFF
TRBD2	16	-	TRBJ2-3	TRBV19	TGTGCCAGTAGTCTTATAGCGGGAGAGGTCACAGATACGCAGTATTTT	CASSLIAGEVTDTQYF
-	16	-	TRBJ1-3	TRBV19	TGTGCCAGTAGCCAGAACTTAGGGGGAGGTGGAAACACCATATATTTT	CASSQNLGGGGNTIYF
-	14	-	TRBJ2-7	TRBV5-6	TGTGCCAGCAGCTTCGGGGGTTTCGGCTACGAGCAGTACTTC	CASSFGGFGYEQYF
TRBD1	15	-	TRBJ2-2	TRBV18	TGTGCCAGCTCACCTACCACAGGGGTGGCCGGGGAGCTGTTTTTT	CASSPTTGVAGELFF
-	12	-	TRBJ2-5	TRBV29-1	TGCAGCGTATTTACTAGTAGAGAGACCCAGTACTTC	CSVFTSRETQYF
-	15	-	TRBJ2-1	TRBV10-3	TGTGCCATCAGTGAGTCTACTGGCAAATACAATGAGCAGTTCTTC	CAISESTGKYNEQFF
-	13	-	TRBJ2-1	TRBV6-5	TGTGCCAGCAGTTACGACACTTACAATGAGCAGTTCTTC	CASSYDTYNEQFF
-	13	-	TRBJ1-2	TRBV5-1	TGCGCCAGCAGCTTGGGAGGGGACTATGGCTACACCTTC	CASSLGGDYGYTF
TRBD1	17	-	TRBJ1-5	TRBV19	TGTGCCAGTAGTCTCCGGACAGGGCTACTAAGCAATCAGCCCCAGCATTTT	CASSLRTGLLSNQPQHF